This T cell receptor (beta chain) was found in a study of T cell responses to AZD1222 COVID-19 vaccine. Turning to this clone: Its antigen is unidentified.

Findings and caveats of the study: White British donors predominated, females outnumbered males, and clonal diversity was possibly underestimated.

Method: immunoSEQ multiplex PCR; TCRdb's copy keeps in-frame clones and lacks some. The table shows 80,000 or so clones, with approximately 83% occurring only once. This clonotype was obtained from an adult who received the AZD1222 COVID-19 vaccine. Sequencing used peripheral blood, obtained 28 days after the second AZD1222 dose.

CDR3 loop: CASSLMSYTEAFF. The CDR3 nucleotides read TGTGCCAGCAGCTTAATGTCGTACACTGAAGCTTTCTTT. The chain carries TRBV7-3 and TRBJ1-1; no clear D. The ends were cut back, 1 base at V and 3 bases at J, with 6 bases in the middle. The CDR3 is 13 amino acids. Germline lookup yields CDR1 SGHTA and CDR2 FQGTGA.